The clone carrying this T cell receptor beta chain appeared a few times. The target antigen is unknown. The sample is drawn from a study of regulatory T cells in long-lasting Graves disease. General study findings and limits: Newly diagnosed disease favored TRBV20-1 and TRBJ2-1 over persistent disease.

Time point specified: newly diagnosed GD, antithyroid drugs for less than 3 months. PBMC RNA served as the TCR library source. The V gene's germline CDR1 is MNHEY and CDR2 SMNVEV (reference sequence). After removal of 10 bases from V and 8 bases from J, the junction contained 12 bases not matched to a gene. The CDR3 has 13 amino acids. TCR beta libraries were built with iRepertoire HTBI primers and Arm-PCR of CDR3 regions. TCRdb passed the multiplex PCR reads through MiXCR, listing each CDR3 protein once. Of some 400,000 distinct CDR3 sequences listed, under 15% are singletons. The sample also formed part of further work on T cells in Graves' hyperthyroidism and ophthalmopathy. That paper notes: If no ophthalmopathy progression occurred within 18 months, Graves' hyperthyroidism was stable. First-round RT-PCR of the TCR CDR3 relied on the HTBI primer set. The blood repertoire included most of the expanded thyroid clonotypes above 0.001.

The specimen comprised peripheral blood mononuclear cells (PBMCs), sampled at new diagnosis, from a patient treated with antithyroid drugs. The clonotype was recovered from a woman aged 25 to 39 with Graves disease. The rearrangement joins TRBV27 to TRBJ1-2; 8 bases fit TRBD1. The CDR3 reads CATGTGMYRGYTF. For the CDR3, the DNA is TGTGCCACCGGGACAGGAATGTATCGGGGCTACACCTTC.